This T cell receptor (beta chain) appears in the sequencing data of a study of CD8+ T cells in alopecia areata. General study findings and limits: Across lesional scalp, and particularly alopecia totalis/universalis, clonality surpassed that of normal scalp. Many expanded lesional clones stayed in scalp and blood while on tofacitinib.

Treatment of the sample: oral pan-JAK inhibitor, 5-10 mg twice daily. The sorting of PBMCs gave CD4+ and CD8+ T cells. RNA was isolated and reverse transcribed to cDNA, the sequencing template. Measured with immunoSEQ multiplex PCR; TCRdb has only the in-frame clones, and not every one. The data show approximately 180,000 clones, around three fifths seen once. Remarks on this clone: The antigen is unknown.

This CDR3 spans 17 amino acids. The junction had 10 bases not matched to a gene; V was cut back by 0 bases and J by 2 bases. Germline CDR1 SGDLS, CDR2 YYNGEE. This chain uses TRBV9 with TRBJ2-5, with 7 bases that match TRBD2. The source was CD4+ T cells sorted from blood, collected at week 24, from a patient treated with tofacitinib. This TCR was recovered from a human donor with alopecia areata. The CDR3 region is CASSVDPSGLQQETQYF. The CDR3 DNA sequence: TGTGCCAGCAGCGTAGACCCTAGCGGCCTTCAACAAGAGACCCAGTACTTC. Drawing the rest from reference TRBV9 and TRBJ2-5, the complete variable domain is DSGVTQTPKHLITATGQRVTLRCSPRSGDLSVYWYQQSLDQGLQFLIQYYNGEERAKGNILERFSAQQFPDLHSELNLSSLELGDSALYFCASSVDPSGLQQETQYFGPGTRLLVL.